This T cell receptor (beta chain) was retrieved from a study of cytomegalovirus exposure and HLA in healthy donors. Germline CDR1 MDHEN, CDR2 SYDVKM. This CDR3 is 15 amino acids long. J gave up 8 bases and V 5 bases, and 10 bases lay outside the gene matches. Primers: 60 Vbeta forward and 13 Jbeta reverse. Data came from immunoSEQ multiplex PCR; TCRdb stores just in-frame clones and leaves some out. This sample carries some 150,000 clones, over 75% of them seen once, and the ten largest clones take around 3.1%. This sequence originates from a female donor in good health and CMV-seronegative. The sample consisted of PBMCs. The chain recombines TRBV28 with TRBJ1-5, with TRBD1 matching 9 bases. The CDR3 here is CASSSLTGGIEPQHF. The DNA for the CDR3 is TGTGCCAGCAGTAGCCTCACAGGGGGCATTGAGCCCCAGCATTTT.